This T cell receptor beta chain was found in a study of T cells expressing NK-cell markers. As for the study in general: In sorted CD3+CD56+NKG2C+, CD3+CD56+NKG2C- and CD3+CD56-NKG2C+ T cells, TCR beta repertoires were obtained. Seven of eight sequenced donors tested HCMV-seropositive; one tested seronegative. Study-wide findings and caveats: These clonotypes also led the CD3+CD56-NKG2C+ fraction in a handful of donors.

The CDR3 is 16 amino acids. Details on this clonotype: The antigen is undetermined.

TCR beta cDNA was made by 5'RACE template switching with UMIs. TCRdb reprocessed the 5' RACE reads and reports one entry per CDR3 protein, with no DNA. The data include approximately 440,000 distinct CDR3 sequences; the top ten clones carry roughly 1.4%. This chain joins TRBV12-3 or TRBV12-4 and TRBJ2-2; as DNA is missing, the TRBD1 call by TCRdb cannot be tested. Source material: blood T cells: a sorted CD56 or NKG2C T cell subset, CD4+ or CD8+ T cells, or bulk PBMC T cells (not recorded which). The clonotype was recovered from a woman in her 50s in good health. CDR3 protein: CASSWGQGVDTGELFF.